Listed below are T cell receptor beta chains from one sample, sequenced in a study of blood T cells in healthy people across ages. TCRdb used MiXCR to reprocess the 5' RACE reads, holding one entry per CDR3 protein. The sample shows 450,000 to 700,000 distinct CDR3 sequences, approximately 30% of them seen only once. Sequenced: blood. Source of these receptors: a woman aged 65 to 85 in good health. The conserved cysteine and the conserved F or W are not part of the CDR3 here.

cdr3_aa: ASSLAVGDYEQY; v_call: TRBV12-3/TRBV12-4; j_call: TRBJ2-7
cdr3_aa: ASSLGEIYEQY; v_call: TRBV7-8; j_call: TRBJ2-7
cdr3_aa: ASSARTVPGANVLT; v_call: TRBV25-1; j_call: TRBJ2-6
cdr3_aa: SADRETQY; v_call: TRBV20-1; j_call: TRBJ2-5
cdr3_aa: ASSEYGSNEKLF; v_call: TRBV25-1; j_call: TRBJ1-4
cdr3_aa: ASSEWGNQPQH; v_call: TRBV6-1; j_call: TRBJ1-5
cdr3_aa: ASSLAGQEYEQY; v_call: TRBV7-2; j_call: TRBJ2-7
cdr3_aa: ASSYREGEEQY; v_call: TRBV5-1; j_call: TRBJ2-7
cdr3_aa: ASSFLNSVSYEQY; v_call: TRBV11-1; j_call: TRBJ2-7
cdr3_aa: ASSLLWGIPDTQY; v_call: TRBV5-6; j_call: TRBJ2-3
cdr3_aa: ASSPLGTFNEQF; v_call: TRBV5-1; j_call: TRBJ2-1
cdr3_aa: AWILGTEAF; v_call: TRBV30; j_call: TRBJ1-1
cdr3_aa: ASSPPPGQGIEAF; v_call: TRBV7-3; j_call: TRBJ1-1
cdr3_aa: ASSQRVGEQF; v_call: TRBV14; j_call: NA
cdr3_aa: ASSFPGHTGELF; v_call: TRBV6-2/TRBV6-3; j_call: TRBJ2-2
cdr3_aa: ASSAGKTGDGYT; v_call: TRBV3-1; j_call: TRBJ1-2
cdr3_aa: SVPATAQETQY; v_call: TRBV29-1; j_call: TRBJ2-5
cdr3_aa: ASSPRTGENYGYT; v_call: TRBV7-2; j_call: TRBJ1-2
cdr3_aa: ASSLERGFSSRTDTQY; v_call: TRBV7-9; j_call: TRBJ2-3
cdr3_aa: ASSSLDRASNQPQH; v_call: TRBV6-2/TRBV6-3; j_call: TRBJ1-5
cdr3_aa: SARDKPYIKLDSHGYT; v_call: TRBV20-1; j_call: TRBJ1-2
cdr3_aa: ASSFVPTGILYEQY; v_call: TRBV7-9; j_call: TRBJ2-7
cdr3_aa: AIREELGNEQF; v_call: TRBV10-3; j_call: TRBJ2-1
cdr3_aa: ASSLAGQEQETQY; v_call: TRBV7-2; j_call: TRBJ2-5
cdr3_aa: ASSQERALADADTQY; v_call: TRBV4-3; j_call: TRBJ2-3
cdr3_aa: AWNRDGNPGDTQY; v_call: TRBV30; j_call: TRBJ2-3
cdr3_aa: ASSSIGGQSGANVLT; v_call: TRBV7-6; j_call: TRBJ2-6
cdr3_aa: ASSSGTHIYEQY; v_call: TRBV28; j_call: TRBJ2-7
cdr3_aa: ASTRLAGNQETQY; v_call: TRBV5-1; j_call: TRBJ2-5
cdr3_aa: ASSLIMGGSEKLF; v_call: TRBV7-2; j_call: TRBJ1-4
cdr3_aa: ASSSRAGGSYNEQF; v_call: TRBV4-3; j_call: TRBJ2-1
cdr3_aa: ASRYMGQANTEAF; v_call: TRBV12-3/TRBV12-4; j_call: TRBJ1-1
cdr3_aa: ASSQDSNRGWGGGQWEQI; v_call: TRBV4-2; j_call: TRBJ2-5
cdr3_aa: AISGTSGLTEQY; v_call: TRBV10-3; j_call: TRBJ2-7
cdr3_aa: ASSLWDRGNIQY; v_call: TRBV7-9; j_call: TRBJ2-4
cdr3_aa: ASRPGQGARKQY; v_call: TRBV12-3/TRBV12-4; j_call: TRBJ2-7
cdr3_aa: SARDATGGRTDTQY; v_call: TRBV20-1; j_call: TRBJ2-3
cdr3_aa: ASSRPTGELGYT; v_call: TRBV11-2; j_call: TRBJ1-2
cdr3_aa: ASSFDRANTEAF; v_call: TRBV7-2; j_call: TRBJ1-1
cdr3_aa: SVEDADRYGYT; v_call: TRBV29-1; j_call: TRBJ1-2
cdr3_aa: ASSPDANGGLKQY; v_call: TRBV5-5; j_call: TRBJ2-3
cdr3_aa: SVVHGAGYGYT; v_call: TRBV29-1; j_call: TRBJ1-2
cdr3_aa: ASARGGGIGEQY; v_call: TRBV12-5; j_call: TRBJ2-7
cdr3_aa: SVLSGGEETQY; v_call: TRBV29-1; j_call: TRBJ2-5
cdr3_aa: ASSPRPRGGPTDTQY; v_call: TRBV19; j_call: TRBJ2-3
cdr3_aa: ASSLSWGQGLNTEAF; v_call: TRBV7-9; j_call: TRBJ1-1